The 8 T cell receptor beta chains in this list originate from one sample, sequenced in a study of blood T cell repertoires in COVID-19 (TCRdb year 2020). The receptor library was made with the immunoSEQ multiplex PCR assay. The source is immuneACCESS, and TCRdb retained only in-frame sequences with V and J called. Part of the clones is not carried over; for the studies checked, unresolved V genes explain less than half of this, and the remainder is unexplained. The sample contains about 300,000 clones, 89% of them found a single time. The biggest ten clones account for 2.5% to 3% of the sample. Sequencing used PBMCs or T cells enriched from blood (not recorded which). The receptors derive from a woman between 45 and 65 years old who had been exposed to COVID-19.

The chain employs TRBV4-1 and TRBJ2-2; 7 bases line up with TRBD1. The CDR3 sequence is 14 residues long. The J segment lost 8 bases and the V segment lost 3 bases, leaving 6 bases of the junction unmatched. Germline CDR1 reads MGHRA; CDR2 reads YSYEKL. CDR3 amino acids: CASSHRQGVGELFF. CDR3 bases: TGCGCCAGCAGCCACCGACAGGGCGTAGGGGAGCTGTTTTTT.

With regard to this clone: This specimen includes other DNA sequences encoding the same CDR3. The J gene is TRBJ1-1, the V gene TRBV29-1, with D unresolved. The V gene's germline CDR1 is SQVTM and CDR2 ANQGSEA. CDR3 length: 12 residues. The ends were cut back, 5 bases at V and 2 bases at J, with 9 bases in the middle. This CDR3 is CSVRQANTEAFF. The CDR3 bases are TGCAGCGTTAGACAAGCAAACACTGAAGCTTTCTTT.

This clone was detected once. The gene calls are TRBV28 and TRBJ1-2, with TRBD1 as a possible D gene (6 bases). Deletions cut 8 bases from V and 5 bases from J, with 21 bases between. Germline CDR1 MDHEN, CDR2 SYDVKM. There are 15 residues in the CDR3. The DNA of the CDR3 is TGTGCCAGCGTGAGGGGGGGAGGCAGAGATTATGGCTACACCTTC. It translates to CASVRGGGRDYGYTF.

The V gene is TRBV29-1, the J gene TRBJ2-1; the D gene is possibly TRBD2 (6 bases). The CDR3 extends over 14 amino acids. V lost 4 bases to trimming and J lost 6 bases, with 16 bases between them. The germline V gene has CDR1 SQVTM and CDR2 ANQGSEA. The CDR3 nucleotides read TGCAGCGTTGCCGGGGGAAAGAAATCCAATGAGCAGTTCTTC. Protein product: CSVAGGKKSNEQFF.

The chain recombines TRBV24-1 with TRBJ2-1, with TRBD2 as a possible D gene (6 bases). Germline V gene lookup returns CDR1 KGHDR and CDR2 SFDVKD. The V and J ends lost 1 base and 10 bases respectively, with 16 bases between them. The CDR3 sequence is 15 residues long. The CDR3 bases are TGTGCCACCAGTGATTTTCGGGGGAAGGGCTGGGAGCAGTTCTTC. Translation gives CATSDFRGKGWEQFF.

The chain uses TRBV28 and TRBJ1-6; TRBD1 matches at 7 bases. The V and J ends lost 5 bases and 0 bases, in that order; junction bases with no gene match: 10. The CDR3 sequence is 18 residues long. Germline V CDR1 and CDR2: MDHEN, SYDVKM. DNA of the CDR3: TGTGCCAGCAGTGGATTGACAGGGAGAAGCTCCTATAATTCACCCCTCCACTTT. It specifies CASSGLTGRSSYNSPLHF.

V and J are TRBV2 and TRBJ2-1, with TRBD1 identical over 12 bases. CDR3 length equals 15 residues. V dropped 6 bases and J dropped 9; count of bases not matched to a gene: 9. Germline V gives CDR1 SNHLY, CDR2 FYNNEI. CDR3 sequence (DNA): TGTGCCAGCAGGGGGACAGGGGGCCTTACACGTGAGCAGTTCTTC. Its protein is CASRGTGGLTREQFF.

This chain links TRBV5-5 with TRBJ1-5; the match to TRBD1 covers 8 bases. The CDR3 extends over 16 amino acids. The ends lost 4 bases at V and 0 bases at J; junction bases unmatched: 6. Germline values: CDR1 SGHKS, CDR2 YYEKEE (reference sequence). In DNA, the CDR3 is TGTGCCAGCAGCACAGGACAGGGTTATAGCAATCAGCCCCAGCATTTT. Its protein is CASSTGQGYSNQPQHF.